The sequence of this T cell receptor beta chain was determined in a study of liver allograft versus peripheral blood T cells (dated by TCRdb to the early 2020s). Broadly, across the study: The study compared T cell receptor repertoires found within transplanted livers against repertoires in the peripheral blood of liver transplant recipients.

The CDR3 has 12 amino acids, counting the end cysteine and phenylalanine. Just CDR3 DNA is preserved here, 36 bases in frame from base 1. Trimming takes 3 bases from V and 11 bases from J, and the germline ends sit 11 bases apart. Sequencing was performed on an Illumina MiSeq. The public reads were quality trimmed at Q25 with fastp and then assembled into clones with MiXCR by TCRdb, keeping productive beta chains. Every distinct CDR3 protein forms one entry, paired with its most common genes and DNA. Present in this sample are over 9,000 distinct CDR3 sequences, approximately 26% of which were seen just once. Roughly 8.3% of the sample comes from the top ten. On this clonotype: Its antigen remains undetermined. No base quality values were provided; no much bigger clone lies one nucleotide off.

Points the paper makes about the study in general: The T cell receptor repertoires within liver allografts were reported to be different from the T cell receptor repertoires detected in peripheral blood.

Rearrangement joined TRBV12-3 or TRBV12-4 to TRBJ1-5; tentative D gene TRBD1, with 5 bases matching. This TCR was recovered from a human patient who had a liver transplant. After a transplant, the donor of the graft may account for some T cells. The nucleotide sequence reads as follows: TGTGCCAGCAGTTTGGGGGAATGGACCCAGCATTTT. Translated, it gives CASSLGEWTQHF.